The 12 T cell receptor beta chains listed next were all sequenced from one sample in a study of response to subunit inactivated influenza vaccine. From the RT-PCR reads, TCRdb called clonotypes with MiXCR, one entry per CDR3 protein. The profile covers over 750,000 distinct CDR3 sequences, with over 20% appearing a single time and roughly 10% taken by the ten largest. The sample was PBMCs from blood, taken roughly 5 days after vaccination. These receptors were obtained from a man between 50 and 59 years old who received an inactivated influenza vaccine.

This clonotype came up a few times. This chain joins TRBV20-1 and TRBJ2-7, with 8 positions matching TRBD1. V was clipped by 6 bases and J by 7 bases; unmatched bases: 5. Germline CDR1 and CDR2: DFQATT and SNEGSKA (reference sequence). CDR3 length: 11 residues. The CDR3 DNA sequence: TGCAGTGCCTGGGACAGGCAAGAGCAGTACTTC. This gives the protein CSAWDRQEQYF.

The chain is built from TRBV11-2 and TRBJ2-1, with D possibly being TRBD1 or TRBD2 (6 bases each). The V end lost 5 bases, the J end lost 0 bases, and 14 bases lay between the germline ends. Germline V lookup: CDR1 SGHAT, CDR2 FQNNGV. This CDR3 has 16 residues. CDR3 nucleotide sequence: TGTGCCAGCAGCCCGGTAGGGGGGAGCTCCTACAATGAGCAGTTCTTC. Translating gives CASSPVGGSSYNEQFF. The whole variable domain, remainder taken from reference TRBV11-2 and TRBJ2-1, is EAGVAQSPRYKIIEKRQSVAFWCNPISGHATLYWYQQILGQGPKLLIQFQNNGVVDDSQLPKDRFSAERLKGVDSTLKIQPAKLEDSAVYLCASSPVGGSSYNEQFFGPGTRLTVL.

This clonotype appeared a few times. The chain carries TRBV20-1 and TRBJ2-2; TRBD1 or TRBD2 may be the D gene (6 bases each). The CDR3 runs to 14 residues. V lost 0 bases and J lost 7, with 12 bases in between. Germline-derived CDR1 and CDR2 are DFQATT and SNEGSKA (reference sequence). The CDR3 nucleotides are TGCAGTGCTAGAGATCAGGGGAGGAGCGGGGAGCTGTTTTTT. Protein product: CSARDQGRSGELFF.

This clonotype appeared many times. The V call is TRBV5-6, the J call TRBJ1-1; 9 bases line up with TRBD1. With 4 bases clipped from V and 4 bases from J, the junction kept 14 bases outside the gene matches. In germline, CDR1 is SGHDT, CDR2 YYEEEE. The CDR3 has 17 residues. The DNA of the CDR3 is TGTGCCAGCAGCCTATTCGCAGGGACAGGGTGGACCACTGAAGCTTTCTTT. It is translated as CASSLFAGTGWTTEAFF. The full variable domain, completed using reference TRBV5-6 and TRBJ1-1, is DAGVTQSPTHLIKTRGQQVTLRCSPKSGHDTVSWYQQALGQGPQFIFQYYEEEERQRGNFPDRFSGHQFPNYSSELNVNALLLGDSALYLCASSLFAGTGWTTEAFFGQGTRLTVV.

The V call is TRBV20-1, the J call TRBJ2-7, with a tentative D call TRBD2 (5 bases). The CDR3 spans 15 residues. V was trimmed by 0 bases and J by 0 bases, leaving 12 bases between them. CDR1 and CDR2 from the germline V gene are DFQATT and SNEGSKA (reference sequence). The DNA for the CDR3 is TGCAGTGCTAGAGATGGGAGCGGTTACTCCTACGAGCAGTACTTC. Protein sequence: CSARDGSGYSYEQYF.

This chain joins TRBV11-2 and TRBJ2-1, with D tentatively TRBD1 (5 bases). The V end lost 5 bases, the J end lost 11 bases, and 13 bases lay between the germline ends. The CDR3 spans 12 residues. The germline gives CDR1 SGHAT, CDR2 FQNNGV. The CDR3: CASSLPAGQQFF. CDR3 sequence (DNA): TGTGCCAGCAGCCTCCCCGCAGGGCAGCAGTTCTTC.

The chain joins TRBV6-2 or TRBV6-3 to TRBJ2-1, with 9 positions matching TRBD2. CDR1 MNHEY and CDR2 SVGEGT come from the germline V gene. The CDR3 totals 18 residues. With V trimmed by 2 bases and J by 2 bases, 10 bases remained unmatched. The CDR3 coding sequence is TGTGCCAGCAGTTACCAGCAGGGGACTAGCACTCCCTACAATGAGCAGTTCTTC. As protein: CASSYQQGTSTPYNEQFF.

The chain combines TRBV4-3 with TRBJ1-6; D is unresolved. Germline V lookup: CDR1 LGHNA, CDR2 YSLEER. Trimming removed 4 bases at V and 13 bases at J, with 14 bases between. CDR3 length equals 13 residues. The CDR3 protein is CASSRDRKEPLHF. CDR3 DNA sequence: TGCGCCAGCAGCCGCGACCGCAAAGAGCCCCTCCACTTT.

This clonotype appeared many times. For the CDR3, the DNA is TGTGCCAGCAGTTCCCCGGTCGTGGCGGGAGGACAACGAGACAATGAGCAGTTCTTC. Translation gives CASSSPVVAGGQRDNEQFF. V usage is TRBV28 and J usage is TRBJ2-1; 8 nucleotides align to TRBD2. Trimming removed 4 bases from V and 5 bases from J; junction bases left unmatched: 19. CDR3 length equals 19 residues. Germline lookup yields CDR1 MDHEN and CDR2 SYDVKM.

In its sample, this clonotype was seen a few times. The rearrangement links TRBV7-9 to TRBJ2-2, with 7 bases aligning to TRBD1. The CDR3 has 14 amino acids. After removal of 8 bases from V and 3 bases from J, the junction contained 6 bases not matched to a gene. Per the germline V gene, CDR1 is SEHNR and CDR2 is FQNEAQ (reference sequence). This CDR3 is CASGMGQYTGELFF. The DNA of the CDR3 is TGTGCCAGCGGCATGGGACAGTACACCGGGGAGCTGTTTTTT.

This clonotype was recorded at least ten times. The chain links TRBV12-3 or TRBV12-4 to TRBJ2-7, with D possibly matching TRBD2 (7 bases). The CDR3 runs 14 residues. V lost 7 bases and J 0 bases, leaving 13 bases between the germline ends. The CDR3 protein is CASTKGGGSYEQYF. The CDR3 nucleotides read TGTGCCAGCACAAAGGGAGGGGGCTCCTACGAGCAGTACTTC.

This chain joins TRBV9 and TRBJ1-6; D uncertain. The CDR3 has 13 residues. The germline V and J ends were trimmed by 0 bases and 8 bases, with 6 bases remaining between them. Per germline, CDR1 SGDLS and CDR2 YYNGEE. CDR3 sequence: CASSVGPHSPLHF. The CDR3, as DNA: TGTGCCAGCAGCGTAGGTCCGCATTCACCCCTCCACTTT.